The 26 T cell receptor beta chains in this list originate from one sample, sequenced in a study of T cells in Graves' hyperthyroidism and ophthalmopathy. The investigators amplified TCR beta CDR3 regions from RNA transcripts. HTBI primers drove first-round RT-PCR of the TCR CDR3. Each CDR3 protein gets one entry after TCRdb re-called the multiplex PCR reads with MiXCR. The data hold 500,000 to 650,000 distinct CDR3 sequences, with 12% to 15% observed a single time. Sequenced sample: blood. Receptors originate from a woman between 35 and 50 years old with Graves' hyperthyroidism.

This clonotype was counted only a few times. The V call is TRBV9, the J call TRBJ1-1, with unresolved D. Trimming took off 4 bases at V and 2 bases at J, with 9 bases between the two ends. The CDR3 extends over 13 amino acids. Germline V gene data show CDR1 as SGDLS and CDR2 as YYNGEE. The CDR3 DNA follows: TGTGCCAGCAGCCCCTGGCATAACACTGAAGCTTTCTTT. This sequence encodes CASSPWHNTEAFF. The variable domain in full, with the rest retrieved from reference TRBV9 and TRBJ1-1, is DSGVTQTPKHLITATGQRVTLRCSPRSGDLSVYWYQQSLDQGLQFLIQYYNGEERAKGNILERFSAQQFPDLHSELNLSSLELGDSALYFCASSPWHNTEAFFGQGTRLTVV.

There are many counts of this clonotype. The gene calls are TRBV12-3 or TRBV12-4 and TRBJ1-2; D might be TRBD1 (6 bases). CDR3 size: 15 residues. V lost 6 bases to trimming and J lost 11 bases, with 25 bases between them. The CDR3 loop reads CASSPSIAGASGYTF. The CDR3 DNA reads TGTGCCAGCAGCCCCTCTATAGCAGGGGCCAGTGGGTACACCTTC.

At least ten counts were recorded for this clonotype. The chain uses TRBV12-3 or TRBV12-4 and TRBJ2-5, with D possibly matching TRBD2 (7 bases). The CDR3 extends over 16 amino acids. The V end lost 6 bases, the J end lost 2 bases, and 19 bases lay between the germline ends. The CDR3 sequence: CASSPRGGGKQETQYF. DNA of the CDR3: TGTGCCAGCAGCCCTAGGGGGGGAGGGAAACAAGAGACCCAGTACTTC.

This clonotype showed up many times. J is TRBJ2-7 and V is TRBV11-1; a possible D gene is TRBD2 (6 bases). Trimming shortened V by 3 bases and J by 0 bases, and 12 bases separated the two germline ends. Looked up from germline, CDR1 is SGHAT and CDR2 is FQDESV (reference sequence). This CDR3 spans 15 amino acids. DNA for the CDR3: TGTGCCAGCAGCTTCACCGGGACTCTCTCCTACGAGCAGTACTTC. Translated: CASSFTGTLSYEQYF.

This clonotype has at least ten counts. The V and J genes are TRBV2 and TRBJ1-1; no reliable D call. This CDR3 is built from 14 residues. CDR1 SNHLY and CDR2 FYNNEI come from the germline V gene. The V and J ends lost 3 bases and 2 bases respectively, with 10 bases between them. In DNA, the CDR3 is TGTGCCAGCAGTGAGAACGGGGATAACACTGAAGCTTTCTTT. Its protein is CASSENGDNTEAFF. The full variable domain, with the rest looked up from reference TRBV2 and TRBJ1-1, is EPEVTQTPSHQVTQMGQEVILRCVPISNHLYFYWYRQILGQKVEFLVSFYNNEISEKSEIFDDQFSVERPDGSNFTLKIRSTKLEDSAMYFCASSENGDNTEAFFGQGTRLTVV.

V is TRBV29-1 and J is TRBJ1-2, with a possible D match to TRBD1 (6 bases). V was pared by 1 base and J by 3 bases, with 9 bases between. Germline CDR1 SQVTM, CDR2 ANQGSEA. The CDR3 runs 13 residues. The CDR3 loop reads CSVEGTEDYGYTF. CDR3 bases: TGCAGCGTTGAAGGGACAGAAGACTATGGCTACACCTTC.

The table lists this clonotype with many counts. The CDR3: CASSQLAGGLSEQFF. As DNA, the CDR3 is TGTGCCAGCAGCCAATTAGCGGGAGGGCTAAGTGAGCAGTTCTTC. The gene calls are TRBV7-9 and TRBJ2-1; TRBD2 aligns across 11 bases. The CDR3 has 15 amino acids. Trimming took 5 bases from V and 9 from J; bases not matched to a gene: 9. Germline V gene sequence: CDR1 SEHNR, CDR2 FQNEAQ (reference sequence).

This clonotype was observed a few times. V gene TRBV10-2 combines with J gene TRBJ1-5; a weak D match, TRBD1 (6 bases). V lost 3 bases, J lost 3 bases, and 9 bases lay in between. CDR1 WSHSY and CDR2 SAAADI come from the germline V gene. The CDR3 length is 14 residues. This CDR3 reads CASSDHRDNQPQHF. The DNA for the CDR3 is TGCGCCAGCAGTGACCACAGGGACAATCAGCCCCAGCATTTT.

The V and J genes are TRBV3-1 and TRBJ2-2; perhaps TRBD1 as D (6 bases). Per germline, CDR1 LGHDT and CDR2 YNNKEL (reference sequence). The CDR3 has 16 residues. The V gene lost 3 bases and the J gene lost 3 bases, with 14 bases spanning the gap. CDR3: CASSHMWGRDTGELFF. CDR3 coding DNA: TGTGCCAGCAGCCATATGTGGGGGCGCGACACCGGGGAGCTGTTTTTT.

The genes are TRBV14 and TRBJ1-1; perhaps TRBD1 as D (5 bases). Trimming removed 1 base at V and 11 bases at J, with 20 bases between. The CDR3 totals 15 residues. From germline, CDR1 is SGHDN and CDR2 FVKESK. CDR3: CASSQGGTGPRSAFF. Here the CDR3 DNA reads TGTGCCAGCAGCCAAGGCGGGACCGGGCCTAGGTCTGCTTTCTTT. Drawing the rest from reference TRBV14 and TRBJ1-1, the complete variable domain is EAGVTQFPSHSVIEKGQTVTLRCDPISGHDNLYWYRRVMGKEIKFLLHFVKESKQDESGMPNNRFLAERTGGTYSTLKVQPAELEDSGVYFCASSQGGTGPRSAFFGQGTRLTVV.

The CDR3 DNA reads as TGTGCCAGCAGCCCAGCAGGGATGCGCGAGCAGTACTTC. This translates into CASSPAGMREQYF. The chain links TRBV7-9 to TRBJ2-7; a weak D match, TRBD1 (5 bases). The CDR3 is made up of 13 amino acids. CDR1 is SEHNR, CDR2 FQNEAQ, per germline (reference sequence). V lost 5 bases and J lost 6, with 14 bases in between.

The V and J genes are TRBV5-6 and TRBJ2-3; 8 nucleotides align to TRBD1. The CDR3 is made up of 14 amino acids. Germline assignment: CDR1 SGHDT and CDR2 YYEEEE. The ends lost 5 bases at V and 4 bases at J; junction bases unmatched: 6. DNA of the CDR3: TGTGCCAGCAGTCAAGGACAGGGACCAGATACGCAGTATTTT. It is translated as CASSQGQGPDTQYF. Variable domain in full (rest from reference TRBV5-6 and TRBJ2-3): DAGVTQSPTHLIKTRGQQVTLRCSPKSGHDTVSWYQQALGQGPQFIFQYYEEEERQRGNFPDRFSGHQFPNYSSELNVNALLLGDSALYLCASSQGQGPDTQYFGPGTRLTVL.

Ten or more counts support this clonotype. The chain employs TRBV20-1 and TRBJ1-1, with 10 bases matching TRBD1. The CDR3 covers 13 residues. Per the germline V gene, CDR1 is DFQATT and CDR2 is SNEGSKA (reference sequence). V lost 5 bases and J lost 3; bases outside the gene matches: 3. The CDR3 is CSAGQGVHTEAFF. The DNA of the CDR3 is TGCAGTGCTGGACAGGGGGTCCACACTGAAGCTTTCTTT.

This clonotype has at least ten counts. This chain joins TRBV7-2 and TRBJ2-3, with TRBD2 matching 10 bases. The V segment lost 4 bases and the J segment 4 bases; nucleotides outside the gene matches: 5. This CDR3 is built from 15 residues. Germline CDR1 and CDR2: SGHTA and FQGNSA. The CDR3 here is CASSSLAGTADTQYF. CDR3 bases: TGTGCCAGCAGCTCACTAGCGGGGACTGCAGATACGCAGTATTTT.

This clonotype was observed once. V usage is TRBV19 and J usage is TRBJ2-7; TRBD1 aligns across 9 bases. The CDR3 is 12 amino acids. The ends lost 11 bases at V and 5 bases at J; junction bases unmatched: 7. Germline values: CDR1 LNHDA, CDR2 SQIVND (reference sequence). The CDR3 DNA sequence: TGTGCCTCCGGGACAGGGCTCAACGAGCAGTACTTC. It codes for CASGTGLNEQYF.

This clonotype was detected ten times or more. This chain uses TRBV11-2 with TRBJ2-1, with a possible D match to TRBD1 (6 bases). Germline V lookup: CDR1 SGHAT, CDR2 FQNNGV. Trimming removed 0 bases at V and 5 bases at J, with 14 bases between. CDR3 length equals 16 residues. This CDR3 is CASSLDPGTPNNEQFF. The CDR3, as DNA: TGTGCCAGCAGCTTAGACCCCGGGACACCTAACAATGAGCAGTTCTTC.

Of note for this clonotype: With a much larger clone just one base away, this may be a read error. This chain links TRBV5-5 with TRBJ2-7; the match to TRBD2 covers 7 bases. V was pared by 2 bases and J by 3 bases, with 5 bases of the junction left unmatched. Germline V gene sequence: CDR1 SGHKS, CDR2 YYEKEE (reference sequence). The CDR3 extends over 14 amino acids. CDR3 sequence (DNA): TGTGCCAGCAGCTTCGGGCGGGAGTACTACGAGCAGTACTTC. Protein product: CASSFGREYYEQYF.

At least ten counts were recorded for this clonotype. J is TRBJ2-4 and V is TRBV7-2; D is undetermined. This CDR3 has 12 residues. Germline V CDR1 and CDR2: SGHTA, FQGNSA. Between the trimmed V and J ends, which lost 3 bases and 3 bases, there was a span of 3 bases. The CDR3: CASSFDKNIQYF. The CDR3 DNA is TGTGCCAGCAGCTTCGACAAAAACATTCAGTACTTC.

This clonotype was observed many times. The chain's CDR3 is CASSVDGGSNQPQHF. CDR3 DNA sequence: TGTGCCAGCAGCGTAGATGGGGGTAGCAATCAGCCCCAGCATTTT. This sequence joins TRBV9 and TRBJ1-5, with D tentatively TRBD1 (5 bases). V lost 0 bases, J lost 0 bases, and 7 bases lay in between. The CDR3 has 15 amino acids. Germline CDR1 SGDLS, CDR2 YYNGEE. Variable domain in full (rest from reference TRBV9 and TRBJ1-5): DSGVTQTPKHLITATGQRVTLRCSPRSGDLSVYWYQQSLDQGLQFLIQYYNGEERAKGNILERFSAQQFPDLHSELNLSSLELGDSALYFCASSVDGGSNQPQHFGDGTRLSIL.

This clonotype occurred many times. The chain uses TRBV18 and TRBJ1-2, with D maybe TRBD1 (5 bases). V dropped 6 bases and J dropped 6 bases, with 17 bases sitting between them. CDR1 KGHSH and CDR2 LQKENI come from the germline V gene. CDR3 length: 14 residues. CDR3 in amino acids: CASSLTLDNHGYTF. The CDR3 DNA is TGTGCCAGCTCGTTGACTTTGGACAATCATGGCTACACCTTC. Full variable domain (rest looked up from reference TRBV18 and TRBJ1-2): NAGVMQNPRHLVRRRGQEARLRCSPMKGHSHVYWYRQLPEEGLKFMVYLQKENIIDESGMPKERFSAEFPKEGPSILRIQQVVRGDSAAYFCASSLTLDNHGYTFGSGTRLTVV.

This clonotype was detected many times. The chain combines TRBV15 with TRBJ2-3; 8 bases align to TRBD2. Per the germline V gene, CDR1 is LNHNV and CDR2 is YYDKDF (reference sequence). Trimming cost V 0 bases and J 5 bases; bases outside gene matches: 7. The CDR3 spans 16 residues. The CDR3, as DNA: TGTGCCACCAGCAGAGATTTACTAGCGGCAGGAGATACGCAGTATTTT. Protein sequence: CATSRDLLAAGDTQYF.

There are a few counts of this clonotype. The chain uses TRBV12-3 or TRBV12-4 and TRBJ2-5; possibly TRBD1 for D (6 bases). This CDR3 region has 14 residues. The V gene lost 8 bases and the J gene lost 5 bases, with 18 bases spanning the gap. The CDR3 DNA reads TGTGCCAGCGGTGCCCGTCAGGGGTCTGAGACCCAGTACTTC. This translates into CASGARQGSETQYF.

Ten or more counts support this clonotype. The chain uses TRBV2 and TRBJ2-3; tentative D call: TRBD2 (7 bases). This CDR3 is 14 amino acids long. Trimming removed 6 bases from V and 1 base from J, with 11 bases in between. Germline assignment: CDR1 SNHLY and CDR2 FYNNEI. The CDR3 DNA sequence: TGTGCCAGCAGAGAGGGGGGGGGCACAGATACGCAGTATTTT. Protein sequence: CASREGGGTDTQYF.

This chain links TRBV15 with TRBJ2-2; tentatively, D is TRBD2 (5 bases). This CDR3 spans 14 amino acids. Trimming removed 3 bases from V and 5 bases from J, with 10 bases in between. Germline lookup yields CDR1 LNHNV and CDR2 YYDKDF (reference sequence). CDR3 amino acids: CATSRGRGTGELFF. The CDR3 nucleotides are TGTGCCACCAGCAGGGGGAGAGGGACCGGGGAGCTGTTTTTT.

This clonotype was counted ten times or more. This chain uses TRBV7-3 with TRBJ2-2, with 8 positions matching TRBD2. Germline trimming cut 3 bases from V and 6 bases from J; bases unmatched to any gene: 3. This CDR3 is built from 14 residues. Germline V gene lookup returns CDR1 SGHTA and CDR2 FQGTGA. The CDR3 coding sequence is TGTGCCAGCAGCTTCACTAGCGGAGCCGGGGAGCTGTTTTTT. Amino acid sequence: CASSFTSGAGELFF.

The genes are TRBV2 and TRBJ2-1; maybe TRBD1 (6 bases). The DNA end is a closer match to TRBJ2-7, so the J assignment may be wrong. The CDR3 covers 14 residues. Germline loops: CDR1 SNHLY, CDR2 FYNNEI. The CDR3 nucleotides read TGTGCCAGCAGCAGGGACACTTTCTACAATGAGCAGTACTTC. It translates to CASSRDTFYNEQYF.